This T cell receptor (beta chain) was found in a study of cytomegalovirus exposure and HLA in healthy donors. PCR used 60 Vbeta primers and 13 Jbeta primers. Using immunoSEQ multiplex PCR, the repertoire was profiled, and TCRdb retains in-frame clones only, with some absent. This sample yields more than 15,000 clones, of which roughly 70% are seen a single time; approximately 3.7% belongs to the top ten. Germline CDR1 GTSNPN, CDR2 SVGIG (reference sequence). The CDR3 is 11 residues long. Trimming stripped 4 bases from V and 4 bases from J, with 7 bases between. Sequencing was done on a sample of PBMCs. V usage is TRBV30 and J usage is TRBJ1-2; D unresolved. The receptor was isolated from a man younger than 30 in good health and CMV-seronegative. The CDR3 nucleotides read TGTGCCTGGACTTCTACCTATGGCTACACCTTC. This translates into CAWTSTYGYTF.